A single sample is the source of the 10 T cell receptor beta chains below, sequenced in a study of cytomegalovirus exposure and HLA in healthy donors (dated by TCRdb to the late 2010s). The library was prepared using the immunoSEQ multiplex PCR assay. For the multiplex PCR, a mixture combining 60 forward primers for TCR Vbeta segments and 13 reverse primers for TCR Jbeta segments was used. Imported from immuneACCESS, the table was reduced by TCRdb to in-frame sequences with V and J called. These copies leave out some clones; in studies compared against another copy, an unresolved V gene accounts for under half, and the cause of the remainder is not known. The sample's own table lists 80,000 to 100,000 clones. Of the sample, 3% to 3.5% falls within the top ten clones. Sequencing input: PBMCs. These receptors originate from a woman aged 25 to 39 in good health and CMV-seronegative.

This chain uses TRBV11-3 with TRBJ2-5; D possibly corresponds to TRBD2 (6 bases). The J call may be faulty, since TRBJ2-7 better matches the DNA end. Germline V lookup: CDR1 SGHNT, CDR2 YENEEA. This CDR3 region has 16 residues. The CDR3 DNA reads as TGTGCCAGCAGCCCTGGAGGGGCGCGGGACTCCTACGAGCAGTACTTC. Its translation: CASSPGGARDSYEQYF.

This chain uses TRBV9 with TRBJ2-1; D is possibly TRBD2 (6 bases). Germline V gene sequence: CDR1 SGDLS, CDR2 YYNGEE. The length of the CDR3 is 14 residues. V was shortened by 1 base and J by 8 bases, with 13 bases between the two germline ends. The CDR3 protein is CASSVTGASDEQFF. DNA for the CDR3: TGTGCCAGCAGCGTAACGGGAGCAAGCGATGAGCAGTTCTTC.

The gene calls are TRBV6-6 and TRBJ2-5, with D tentatively TRBD2 (5 bases). Matching the DNA end better, TRBJ2-7 makes the J call doubtful. Germline CDR1 is MNHNY and CDR2 is SVGAGI (reference sequence). This CDR3 is 15 amino acids long. The CDR3 DNA reads TGTGCCAGCAGTCCGTCGGACTTCTACTCCTACGAGCAGTACTTC. Translation gives CASSPSDFYSYEQYF.

The J gene is TRBJ1-2, the V gene TRBV5-1; 11 nucleotides match TRBD1. The CDR3 has 15 amino acids. Trimming took 3 bases from V and 6 from J; bases not matched to a gene: 7. The germline gives CDR1 SGHRS, CDR2 YFSETQ. This chain's CDR3 is CASSSVPGQGDGYTF. The CDR3 nucleotides are TGCGCCAGCAGCTCCGTCCCGGGACAGGGGGATGGCTACACCTTC.

The chain is built from TRBV5-1 and TRBJ1-1, with D maybe TRBD1 (5 bases). Germline V gives CDR1 SGHRS, CDR2 YFSETQ. CDR3 length: 17 residues. Trimming took 3 bases from V and 1 from J, leaving 19 bases between them. CDR3 coding DNA: TGCGCCAGCAGCTCCGCCCTCTCTATCGGGGGGAACACTGAAGCTTTCTTT. Translating it yields CASSSALSIGGNTEAFF.

The gene calls are TRBV28 and TRBJ1-5, with D possibly TRBD1 on 5 matching bases. The V end was cut by 5 bases, the J end by 1 base, with 12 bases between. CDR3 length: 15 amino acids. Germline lookup yields CDR1 MDHEN and CDR2 SYDVKM. Here the CDR3 DNA reads TGTGCCAGCAGTCCCCTTGGGGGGAGCAATCAGCCCCAGCATTTT. Amino acid sequence: CASSPLGGSNQPQHF.

The chain has TRBV5-4 and TRBJ1-6, with no clear D. The V gene lost 2 bases and the J gene lost 8 bases, with 11 bases spanning the gap. The length of the CDR3 is 14 residues. Germline CDR1 is SGHNT and CDR2 is YYREEE (reference sequence). This CDR3 is CASSLGVVDSPLHF. Written as DNA, the CDR3 is TGTGCCAGCAGCTTAGGAGTAGTGGATTCACCCCTCCACTTT.

The chain is built from TRBV6-6 and TRBJ1-4, with TRBD1 matching 9 bases. Germline V gene data show CDR1 as MNHNY and CDR2 as SVGAGI (reference sequence). The CDR3 runs to 14 residues. Trimming at V came to 6 bases and at J to 7 bases, leaving 6 bases not matched to a gene. CDR3 residues: CASRMDRGSEKLFF. In nucleotides, the CDR3 is TGTGCCAGCAGGATGGACAGGGGAAGTGAAAAACTGTTTTTT.

CDR3 nucleotides: TGTGCCAGTAGTATTGGGACAGTTGGTAATGGCTACACCTTC. Amino acid sequence: CASSIGTVGNGYTF. The chain recombines TRBV19 with TRBJ1-2; 7 bases are a match to TRBD1. V shed 3 bases, J shed 6 bases, and the junction held 7 bases outside the gene matches. CDR1 and CDR2 (germline): LNHDA, SQIVND (reference sequence). The CDR3 contains 14 residues.

The chain uses TRBV6-6 and TRBJ1-4; D possibly corresponds to TRBD1 (5 bases). The CDR3 runs to 15 residues. V was clipped by 0 bases and J by 7 bases, with 12 bases between them. CDR1 MNHNY and CDR2 SVGAGI come from the germline V gene (reference sequence). This CDR3 is CASSYSTAYGEKLFF. The CDR3 nucleotides are TGTGCCAGCAGTTACTCGACAGCCTATGGTGAAAAACTGTTTTTT.